Below are 3 T cell receptor beta chains sequenced from a single sample in a study of cytomegalovirus exposure and HLA in healthy donors. PCR amplification relied on 60 Vbeta primers (plus 13 Jbeta primers). The repertoire was sequenced with immunoSEQ multiplex PCR; TCRdb's copy has only in-frame clones and lacks some. The sample includes some 140,000 clones, about 80% of them seen just once. Sample: PBMCs. The origin of the receptors is a man younger than 45 in good health and CMV-seropositive.

The V and J genes are TRBV29-1 and TRBJ1-2, with TRBD1 matching 7 bases. The CDR3 is 14 residues long. Germline V lookup: CDR1 SQVTM, CDR2 ANQGSEA. J was trimmed by 3 bases and V by 3 bases; bases with no gene match: 7. CDR3 protein: CSVDPRQGDYGYTF. The CDR3, as DNA: TGCAGCGTTGACCCTAGACAGGGAGACTATGGCTACACCTTC. Using reference TRBV29-1 and TRBJ1-2 for the parts outside the CDR3, the full variable domain is SAVISQKPSRDICQRGTSLTIQCQVDSQVTMMFWYRQQPGQSLTLIATANQGSEATYESGFVIDKFPISRPNLTFSTLTVSNMSPEDSSIYLCSVDPRQGDYGYTFGSGTRLTVV.

The V gene is TRBV12-5, the J gene TRBJ2-5, with TRBD1 as a possible D gene (6 bases). Germline loops: CDR1 LGHNT, CDR2 FRNRAP. Deletions cut 2 bases from V and 5 bases from J, with 12 bases between. The CDR3 has 14 amino acids. CDR3 protein: CASGLSQGYETQYF. CDR3 nucleotides: TGTGCTAGTGGTTTGTCCCAGGGGTACGAGACCCAGTACTTC.

J is TRBJ2-5 and V is TRBV29-1, with D possibly being TRBD2 (7 bases). Germline-derived CDR1 and CDR2 are SQVTM and ANQGSEA. The CDR3 is 12 residues long. Trimming stripped 3 bases from V and 5 bases from J, with 10 bases between. In nucleotides, the CDR3 is TGCAGCGTTGAGAGGGGGGGGGAGACCCAGTACTTC. It translates to CSVERGGETQYF.